This T cell receptor (beta chain) was identified during a study of blood T cell repertoires in COVID-19. The overall study: Collection of acute and convalescent COVID-19 samples took place in the United States, Italy and Spain. T cells, B-cell-depleted T cells, or PBMCs provided the cDNA or gDNA that served as material.

This CDR3 region has 17 residues. With 4 bases clipped from V and 2 bases from J, the junction kept 9 bases outside the gene matches. CDR1 is LGHNA and CDR2 is YNFKEQ in the germline V gene. This clone was seen a single time. As originally analysed: From reference gene primer amplification, estimates of nucleated cell counts were derived. Only in-frame clones appear in the TCRdb table, and some are missing; sequencing was by immunoSEQ multiplex PCR. That table supplies the V and J calls and clone size; D and trimming were determined from the DNA. Counted here are 49,000 or so clones, around 90% occurring once; the ten biggest clones make up 5.5% to 7.5%.

This chain links TRBV4-2 with TRBJ2-3, with 10 bases matching TRBD2. Specimen: peripheral blood. The sequence derives from a man aged 45 to 65 with active COVID-19. The CDR3 loop reads CASSPKVAGGYTDTQYF. CDR3 bases: TGTGCCAGCAGCCCCAAGGTAGCGGGGGGATACACAGATACGCAGTATTTT.